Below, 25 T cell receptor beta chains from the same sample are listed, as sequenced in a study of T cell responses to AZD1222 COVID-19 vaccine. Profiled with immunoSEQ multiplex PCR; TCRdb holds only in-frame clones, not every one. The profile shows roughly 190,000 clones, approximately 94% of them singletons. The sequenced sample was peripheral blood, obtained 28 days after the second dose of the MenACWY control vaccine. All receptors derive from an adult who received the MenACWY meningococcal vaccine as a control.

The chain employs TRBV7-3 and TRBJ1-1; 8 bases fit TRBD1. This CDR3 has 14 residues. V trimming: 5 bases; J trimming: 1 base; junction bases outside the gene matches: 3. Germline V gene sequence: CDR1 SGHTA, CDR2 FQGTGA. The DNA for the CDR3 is TGTGCCAGCAGCCGAACAGGGGGGAACACTGAAGCTTTCTTT. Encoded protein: CASSRTGGNTEAFF.

The CDR3 bases are TGTGCCAGCAGTCCGAAAAACACCGGGGAGCTGTTTTTT. Translating gives CASSPKNTGELFF. The chain employs TRBV6-5 and TRBJ2-2; no reliable D call. The ends were cut back, 5 bases at V and 2 bases at J, with 6 bases in the middle. Germline CDR1 is MNHEY and CDR2 is SVGAGI. The CDR3 covers 13 residues.

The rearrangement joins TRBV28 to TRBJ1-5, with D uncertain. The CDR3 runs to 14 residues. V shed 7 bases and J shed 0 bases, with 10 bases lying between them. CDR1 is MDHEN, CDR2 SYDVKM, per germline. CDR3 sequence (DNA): TGTGCCAGCATCGGGTTATTTAGCAATCAGCCCCAGCATTTT. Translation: CASIGLFSNQPQHF.

The CDR3 spells CASLSPGQPNYGYTF. CDR3 DNA sequence: TGTGCCAGTTTGTCTCCGGGACAGCCTAACTATGGCTACACCTTC. The gene calls are TRBV19 and TRBJ1-2, with 7 bases identical to TRBD1. Germline V gives CDR1 LNHDA, CDR2 SQIVND (reference sequence). The CDR3 has 15 residues. J gave up 0 bases and V 8 bases, and 9 bases lay outside the gene matches.

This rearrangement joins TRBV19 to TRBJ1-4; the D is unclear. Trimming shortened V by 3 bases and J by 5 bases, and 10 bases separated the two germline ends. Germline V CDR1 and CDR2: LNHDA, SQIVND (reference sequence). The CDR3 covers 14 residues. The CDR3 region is CASSIPRVNEKLFF. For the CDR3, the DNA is TGTGCCAGTAGTATCCCCCGGGTAAATGAAAAACTGTTTTTT.

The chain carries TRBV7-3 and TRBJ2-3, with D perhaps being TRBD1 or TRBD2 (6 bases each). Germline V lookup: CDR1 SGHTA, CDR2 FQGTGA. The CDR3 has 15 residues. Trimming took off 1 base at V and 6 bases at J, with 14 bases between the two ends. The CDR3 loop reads CASSLRGAQSDTQYF. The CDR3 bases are TGTGCCAGCAGCTTAAGGGGGGCGCAATCCGATACGCAGTATTTT.

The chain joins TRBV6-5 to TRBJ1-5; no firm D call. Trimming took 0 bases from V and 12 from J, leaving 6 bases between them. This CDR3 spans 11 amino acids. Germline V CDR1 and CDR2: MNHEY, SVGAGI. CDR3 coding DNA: TGTGCCAGCAGTTACTCTACCGACCAGCATTTT. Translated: CASSYSTDQHF.

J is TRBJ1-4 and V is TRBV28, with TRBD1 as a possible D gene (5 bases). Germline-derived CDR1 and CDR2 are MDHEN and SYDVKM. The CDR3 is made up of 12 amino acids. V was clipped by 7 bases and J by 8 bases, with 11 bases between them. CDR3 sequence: CASIGTGEKLFF. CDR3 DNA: TGTGCCAGCATCGGGACGGGGGAAAAACTGTTTTTT. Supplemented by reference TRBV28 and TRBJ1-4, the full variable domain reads DVKVTQSSRYLVKRTGEKVFLECVQDMDHENMFWYRQDPGLGLRLIYFSYDVKMKEKGDIPEGYSVSREKKERFSLILESASTNQTSMYLCASIGTGEKLFFGSGTQLSVL.

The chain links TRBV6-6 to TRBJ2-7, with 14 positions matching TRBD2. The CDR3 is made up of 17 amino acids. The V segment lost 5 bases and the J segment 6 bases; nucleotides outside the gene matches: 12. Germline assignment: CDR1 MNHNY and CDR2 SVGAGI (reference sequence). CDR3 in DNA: TGTGCCAGCAGTCCTGGACTAGCGGGAGGAAGGGGCTCCGAGCAGTACTTC. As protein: CASSPGLAGGRGSEQYF.

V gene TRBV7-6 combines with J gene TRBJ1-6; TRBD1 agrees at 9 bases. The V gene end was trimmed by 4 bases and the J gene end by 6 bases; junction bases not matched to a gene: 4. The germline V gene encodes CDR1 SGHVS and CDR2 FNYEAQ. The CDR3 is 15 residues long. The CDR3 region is CASSSGQGPNSPLHF. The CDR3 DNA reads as TGTGCCAGCAGCTCCGGACAGGGGCCTAATTCACCCCTCCACTTT.

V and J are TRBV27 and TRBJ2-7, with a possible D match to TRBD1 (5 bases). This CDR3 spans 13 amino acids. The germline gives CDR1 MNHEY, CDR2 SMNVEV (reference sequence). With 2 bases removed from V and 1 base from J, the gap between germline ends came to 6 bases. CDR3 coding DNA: TGTGCCAGCAGTTTAGCAGGGTCCTACGAGCAGTACTTC. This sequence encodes CASSLAGSYEQYF.

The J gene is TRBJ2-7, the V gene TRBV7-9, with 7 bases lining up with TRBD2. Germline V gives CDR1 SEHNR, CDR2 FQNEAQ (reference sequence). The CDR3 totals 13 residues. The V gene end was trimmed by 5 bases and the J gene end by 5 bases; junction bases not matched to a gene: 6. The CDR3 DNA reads TGTGCCAGCAGCAATCAGCGGGGCGACGAGCAGTACTTC. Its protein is CASSNQRGDEQYF.

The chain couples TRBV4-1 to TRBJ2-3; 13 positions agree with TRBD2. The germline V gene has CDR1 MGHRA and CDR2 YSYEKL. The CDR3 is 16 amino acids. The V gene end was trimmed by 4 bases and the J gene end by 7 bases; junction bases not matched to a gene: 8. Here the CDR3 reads CASSPWTSGSLHTQYF. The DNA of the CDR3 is TGCGCCAGCAGCCCCTGGACTAGCGGGAGCTTACATACGCAGTATTTT.

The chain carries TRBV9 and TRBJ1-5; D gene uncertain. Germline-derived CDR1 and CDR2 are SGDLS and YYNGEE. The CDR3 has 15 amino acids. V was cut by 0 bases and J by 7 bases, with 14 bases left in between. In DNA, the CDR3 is TGTGCCAGCAGCGTAGAGGGAGGGAAAGGCCAGCCCCAGCATTTT. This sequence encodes CASSVEGGKGQPQHF.

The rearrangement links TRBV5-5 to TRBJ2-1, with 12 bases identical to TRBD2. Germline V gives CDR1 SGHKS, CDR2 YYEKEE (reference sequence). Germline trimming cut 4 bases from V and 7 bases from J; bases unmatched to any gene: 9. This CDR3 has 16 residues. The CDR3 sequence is CASSPLTSGRGNEQFF. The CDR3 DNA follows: TGTGCCAGCAGCCCGCTGACTAGCGGGAGAGGGAATGAGCAGTTCTTC.

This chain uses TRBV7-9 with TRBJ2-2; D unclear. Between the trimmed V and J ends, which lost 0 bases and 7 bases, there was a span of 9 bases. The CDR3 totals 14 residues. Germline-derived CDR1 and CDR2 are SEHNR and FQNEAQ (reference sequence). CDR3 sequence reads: CASSLAGTHGELFF. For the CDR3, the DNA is TGTGCCAGCAGCTTAGCTGGAACTCACGGGGAGCTGTTTTTT.

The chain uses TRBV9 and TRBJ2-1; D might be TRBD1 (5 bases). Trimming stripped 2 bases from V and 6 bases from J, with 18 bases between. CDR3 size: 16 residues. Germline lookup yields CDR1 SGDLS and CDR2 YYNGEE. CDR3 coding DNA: TGTGCCAGCAGCGTGCAGGGCCCTTCGAAGTTCAATGAGCAGTTCTTC. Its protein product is CASSVQGPSKFNEQFF.

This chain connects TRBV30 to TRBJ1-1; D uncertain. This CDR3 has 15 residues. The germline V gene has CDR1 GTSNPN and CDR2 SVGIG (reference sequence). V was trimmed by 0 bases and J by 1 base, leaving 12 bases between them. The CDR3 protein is CAWSVSVLPNTEAFF. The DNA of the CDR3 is TGTGCCTGGAGTGTGTCCGTACTTCCGAACACTGAAGCTTTCTTT.

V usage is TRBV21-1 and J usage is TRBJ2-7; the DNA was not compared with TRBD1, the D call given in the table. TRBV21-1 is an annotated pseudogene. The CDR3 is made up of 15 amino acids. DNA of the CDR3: TGTGCCAGCAGAGCCGGGACAGGGGGCTTGTACGAGCAGTACTTC. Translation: CASRAGTGGLYEQYF.

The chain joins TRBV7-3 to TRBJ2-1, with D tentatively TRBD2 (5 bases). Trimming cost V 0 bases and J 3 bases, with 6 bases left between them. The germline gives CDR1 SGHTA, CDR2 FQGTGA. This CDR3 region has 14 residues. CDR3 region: CASSLTRDYNEQFF. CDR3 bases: TGTGCCAGCAGCTTAACTCGGGACTACAATGAGCAGTTCTTC.

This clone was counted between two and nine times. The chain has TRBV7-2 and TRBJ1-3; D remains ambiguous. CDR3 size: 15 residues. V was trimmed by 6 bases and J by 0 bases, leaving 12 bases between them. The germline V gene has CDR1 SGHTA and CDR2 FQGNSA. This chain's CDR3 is CASSTPLDSGNTIYF. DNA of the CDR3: TGTGCCAGCAGTACTCCTCTTGACTCTGGAAACACCATATATTTT.

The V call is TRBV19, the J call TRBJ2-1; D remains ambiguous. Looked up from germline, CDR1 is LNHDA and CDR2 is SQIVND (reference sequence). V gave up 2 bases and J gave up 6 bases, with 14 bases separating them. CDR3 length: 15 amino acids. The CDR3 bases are TGTGCCAGTAGTATAAGGCACTTCTACGGCAATGAGCAGTTCTTC. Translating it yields CASSIRHFYGNEQFF.

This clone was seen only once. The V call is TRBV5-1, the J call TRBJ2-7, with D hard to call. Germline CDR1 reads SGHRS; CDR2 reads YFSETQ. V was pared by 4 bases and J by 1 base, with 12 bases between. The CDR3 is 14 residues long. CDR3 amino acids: CASSPSGRSYEQYF. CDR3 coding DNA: TGCGCCAGCAGCCCTAGTGGCAGGTCCTACGAGCAGTACTTC.

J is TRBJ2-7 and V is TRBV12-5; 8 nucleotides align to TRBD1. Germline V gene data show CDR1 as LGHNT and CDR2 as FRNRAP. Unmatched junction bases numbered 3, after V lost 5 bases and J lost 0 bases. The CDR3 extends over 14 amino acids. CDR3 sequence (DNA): TGTGCTAGTGGTCCCGGACAGGGCTCCTACGAGCAGTACTTC. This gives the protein CASGPGQGSYEQYF.

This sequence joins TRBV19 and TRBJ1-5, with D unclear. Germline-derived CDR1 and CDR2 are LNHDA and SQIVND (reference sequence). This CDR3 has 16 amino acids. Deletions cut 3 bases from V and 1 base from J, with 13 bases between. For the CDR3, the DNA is TGTGCCAGTAGTATCTTGGGTGGACGGAGCAATCAGCCCCAGCATTTT. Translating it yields CASSILGGRSNQPQHF.